This TCR beta chain is from a study of blood T cell repertoires in COVID-19. Overall study context: COVID-19 samples collected from the United States, Italy and Spain covered acute and convalescent phases. The analysed material was cDNA or gDNA that came from T cells, B-cell-depleted T cells, or PBMCs.

In the authors' workflow: Amplified reference gene primers provided the basis for estimating nucleated cell counts. Profiled with immunoSEQ multiplex PCR; TCRdb holds only in-frame clones, not every one. The DNA gave D and trimming, while V, J and clone size come from that table. The repertoire consists of roughly 60,000 clones, with about four fifths occurring once and the leading ten covering 25% to 40%. J was trimmed by 2 bases and V by 3 bases; bases with no gene match: 2. Germline assignment: CDR1 MGHRA and CDR2 YSYEKL. The CDR3 runs 16 residues. V and J are TRBV4-1 and TRBJ2-1, with 12 bases matching TRBD2. Sequencing input: peripheral blood. The clonotype was recovered from a human donor in a cohort sampled during active COVID-19. The CDR3 here is CASSQGLAGAYNEQFF. The CDR3, as DNA: TGCGCCAGCAGCCAGGGACTAGCGGGTGCCTACAATGAGCAGTTCTTC.